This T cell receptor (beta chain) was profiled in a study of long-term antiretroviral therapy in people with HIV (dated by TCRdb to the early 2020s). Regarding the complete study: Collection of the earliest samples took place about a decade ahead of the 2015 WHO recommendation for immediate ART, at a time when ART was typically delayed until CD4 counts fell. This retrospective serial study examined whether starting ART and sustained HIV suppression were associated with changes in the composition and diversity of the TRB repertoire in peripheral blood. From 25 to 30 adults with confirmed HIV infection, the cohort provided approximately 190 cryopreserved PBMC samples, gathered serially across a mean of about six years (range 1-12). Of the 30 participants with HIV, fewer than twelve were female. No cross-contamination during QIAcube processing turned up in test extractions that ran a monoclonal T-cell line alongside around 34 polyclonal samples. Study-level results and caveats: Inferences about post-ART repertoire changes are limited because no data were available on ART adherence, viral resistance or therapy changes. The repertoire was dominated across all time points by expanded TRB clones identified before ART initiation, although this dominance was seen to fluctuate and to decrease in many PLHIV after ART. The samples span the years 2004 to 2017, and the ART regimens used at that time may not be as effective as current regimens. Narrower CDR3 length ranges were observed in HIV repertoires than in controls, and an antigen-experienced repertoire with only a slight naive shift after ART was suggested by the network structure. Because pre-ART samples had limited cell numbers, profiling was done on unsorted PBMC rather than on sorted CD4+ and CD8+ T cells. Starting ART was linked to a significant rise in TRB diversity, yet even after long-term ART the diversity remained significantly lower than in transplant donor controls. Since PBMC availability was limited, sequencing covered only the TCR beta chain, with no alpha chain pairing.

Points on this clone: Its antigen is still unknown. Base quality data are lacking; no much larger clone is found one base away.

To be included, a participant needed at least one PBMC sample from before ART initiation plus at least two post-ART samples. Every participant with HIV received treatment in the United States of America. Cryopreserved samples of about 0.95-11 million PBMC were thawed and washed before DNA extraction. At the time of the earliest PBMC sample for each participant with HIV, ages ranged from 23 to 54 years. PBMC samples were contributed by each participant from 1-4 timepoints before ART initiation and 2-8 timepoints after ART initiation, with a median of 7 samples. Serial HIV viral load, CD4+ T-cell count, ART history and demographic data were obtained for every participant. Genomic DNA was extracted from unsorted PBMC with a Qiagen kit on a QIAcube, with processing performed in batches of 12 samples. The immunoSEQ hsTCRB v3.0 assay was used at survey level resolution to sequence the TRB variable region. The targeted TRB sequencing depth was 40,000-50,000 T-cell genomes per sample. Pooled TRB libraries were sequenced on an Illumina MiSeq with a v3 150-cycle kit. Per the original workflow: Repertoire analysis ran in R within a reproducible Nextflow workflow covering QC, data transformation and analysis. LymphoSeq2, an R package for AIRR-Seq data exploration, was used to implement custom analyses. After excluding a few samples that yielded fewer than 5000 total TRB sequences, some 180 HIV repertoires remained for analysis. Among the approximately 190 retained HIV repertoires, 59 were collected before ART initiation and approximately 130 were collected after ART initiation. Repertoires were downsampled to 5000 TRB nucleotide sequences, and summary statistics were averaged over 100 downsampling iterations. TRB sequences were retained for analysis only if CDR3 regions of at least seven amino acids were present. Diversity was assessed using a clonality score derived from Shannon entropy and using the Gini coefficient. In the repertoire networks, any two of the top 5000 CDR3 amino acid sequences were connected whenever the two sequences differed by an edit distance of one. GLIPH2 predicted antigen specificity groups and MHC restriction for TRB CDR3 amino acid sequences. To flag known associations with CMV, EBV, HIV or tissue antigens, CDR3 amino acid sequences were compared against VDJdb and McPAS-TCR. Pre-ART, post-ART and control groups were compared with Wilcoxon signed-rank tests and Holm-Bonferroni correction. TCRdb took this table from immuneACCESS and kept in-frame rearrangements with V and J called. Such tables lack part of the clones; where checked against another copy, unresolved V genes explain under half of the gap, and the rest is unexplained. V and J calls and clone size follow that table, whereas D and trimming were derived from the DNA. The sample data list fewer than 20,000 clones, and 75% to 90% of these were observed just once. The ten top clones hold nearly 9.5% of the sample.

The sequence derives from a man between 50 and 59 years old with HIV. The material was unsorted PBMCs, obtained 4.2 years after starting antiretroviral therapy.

The CDR3 sequence is CASSVGTGVYEQYF. The nucleotide sequence is TGTGCCAGCAGCGTAGGGACAGGGGTCTACGAGCAGTACTTC. The rearrangement combines TRBV9 with TRBJ2-7; 9 bases in between match TRBD1. CDR1 and CDR2 were assigned from the germline V gene as SGDLS and YYNGEE. From its cysteine to its phenylalanine, the CDR3 spans 14 amino acids. Just the 42-base CDR3 DNA is kept, in frame starting at base 1. V loses 0 bases at its end and J loses 3 bases; junction bases beyond the gene matches: 1.